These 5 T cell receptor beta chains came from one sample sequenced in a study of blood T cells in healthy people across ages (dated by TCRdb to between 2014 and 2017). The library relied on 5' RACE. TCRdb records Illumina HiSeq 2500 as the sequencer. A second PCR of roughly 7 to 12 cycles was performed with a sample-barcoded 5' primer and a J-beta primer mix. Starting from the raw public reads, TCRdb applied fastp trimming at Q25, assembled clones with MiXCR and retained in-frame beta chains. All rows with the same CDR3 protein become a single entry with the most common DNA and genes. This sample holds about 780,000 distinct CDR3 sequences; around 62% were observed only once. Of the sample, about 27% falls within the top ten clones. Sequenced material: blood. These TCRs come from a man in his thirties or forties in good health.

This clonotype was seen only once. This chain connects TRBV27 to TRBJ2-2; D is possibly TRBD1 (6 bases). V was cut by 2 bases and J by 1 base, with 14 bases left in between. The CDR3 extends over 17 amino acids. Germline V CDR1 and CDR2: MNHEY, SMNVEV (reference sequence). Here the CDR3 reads CASSLGWAGVNTGELFF. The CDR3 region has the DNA TGTGCCAGCAGTTTAGGTTGGGCAGGGGTGAACACCGGGGAGCTGTTTTTT.

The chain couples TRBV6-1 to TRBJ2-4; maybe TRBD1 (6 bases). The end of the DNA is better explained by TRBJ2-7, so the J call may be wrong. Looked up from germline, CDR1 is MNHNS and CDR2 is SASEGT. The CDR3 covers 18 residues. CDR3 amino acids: CASTLPEQGRFSSYEQYF. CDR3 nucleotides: TGTGCCAGCACCCTTCCTGAACAGGGAAGGTTTTCTAGCTACGAGCAGTACTTC.

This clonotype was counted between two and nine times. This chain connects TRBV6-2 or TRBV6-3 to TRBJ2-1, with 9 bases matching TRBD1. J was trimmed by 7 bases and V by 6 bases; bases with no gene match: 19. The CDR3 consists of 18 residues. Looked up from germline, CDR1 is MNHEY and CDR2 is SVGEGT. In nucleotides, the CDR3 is TGTGCCAGCAGCACCTGGGGGAGACAGGGGGGTCTTGGGAATGAGCAGTTCTTC. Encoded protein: CASSTWGRQGGLGNEQFF.

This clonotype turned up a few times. The CDR3 DNA reads TGTGCCAGCAGCTTAGAGCGGGAGCACAATGAGCAGTTCTTC. It yields the protein CASSLEREHNEQFF. The rearrangement links TRBV7-3 to TRBJ2-1; 8 positions match TRBD2. The junction had 2 bases not matched to a gene; V was cut back by 2 bases and J by 5 bases. Germline V gives CDR1 SGHTA, CDR2 FQGTGA. The CDR3 spans 14 residues.

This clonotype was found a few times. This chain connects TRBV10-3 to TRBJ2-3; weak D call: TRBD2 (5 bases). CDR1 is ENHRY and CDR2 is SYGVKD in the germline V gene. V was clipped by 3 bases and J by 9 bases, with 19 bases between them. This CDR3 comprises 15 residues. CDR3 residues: CAISDLSTGGPTQYF. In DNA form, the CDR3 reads TGTGCCATCAGTGATCTTTCTACCGGAGGACCCACGCAGTATTTT.